The text below deals with one T cell receptor beta chain. The sample belongs to a study of blood T cell repertoires in COVID-19. Germline assignment: CDR1 SGHVS and CDR2 FQNEAQ. Between the trimmed V and J ends, which lost 4 bases and 7 bases, there was a span of 17 bases. This CDR3 comprises 16 residues. Original processing methods: Amplified reference gene primers provided the basis for estimating nucleated cell counts. The method was immunoSEQ multiplex PCR; TCRdb's version includes in-frame clones alone and lacks a portion of them. That table supplies the V and J calls and clone size; D and trimming were determined from the DNA. The sample has about 55,000 clones; about 83% are singletons.

The TCR sequence derives from a woman of 80 years or more with acute or convalescent COVID-19. The sample comprised peripheral blood. The V call is TRBV7-8, the J call TRBJ1-6; D remains ambiguous. The CDR3 here is CASSSAKGAGNSPLHF. The CDR3, as DNA: TGTGCCAGCAGCTCCGCGAAGGGAGCGGGAAATTCACCCCTCCACTTT.